The entry below describes one TCR beta chain. Its antigen is not known. This entry belongs to a study of T cells expressing NK-cell markers. Findings and caveats of the study: Among a handful of donors, these clonotypes also ranked first in the CD3+CD56-NKG2C+ fraction. In about 6 donors, dominant CD3+CD56+NKG2C+ clones formed roughly 1.0-7.5% of CD8+ cells.

With the 5' RACE reads reprocessed, TCRdb shows one record per CDR3 protein and no DNA. This sample's clone table lists around 100,000 distinct CDR3 sequences. The sample taken for sequencing was blood T cells: a sorted CD56 or NKG2C T cell subset, CD4+ or CD8+ T cells, or bulk PBMC T cells (not recorded which). The receptor was isolated from a woman between 18 and 70 years old in good health.

The CDR3 reads CASSEGPTGYGYTF. V gene TRBV25-1 combines with J gene TRBJ1-2; TCRdb's D call, TRBD1, is unchecked because there is no DNA. There are 14 residues in the CDR3. The V gene's germline CDR1 is MGHDK and CDR2 SYGVNS.